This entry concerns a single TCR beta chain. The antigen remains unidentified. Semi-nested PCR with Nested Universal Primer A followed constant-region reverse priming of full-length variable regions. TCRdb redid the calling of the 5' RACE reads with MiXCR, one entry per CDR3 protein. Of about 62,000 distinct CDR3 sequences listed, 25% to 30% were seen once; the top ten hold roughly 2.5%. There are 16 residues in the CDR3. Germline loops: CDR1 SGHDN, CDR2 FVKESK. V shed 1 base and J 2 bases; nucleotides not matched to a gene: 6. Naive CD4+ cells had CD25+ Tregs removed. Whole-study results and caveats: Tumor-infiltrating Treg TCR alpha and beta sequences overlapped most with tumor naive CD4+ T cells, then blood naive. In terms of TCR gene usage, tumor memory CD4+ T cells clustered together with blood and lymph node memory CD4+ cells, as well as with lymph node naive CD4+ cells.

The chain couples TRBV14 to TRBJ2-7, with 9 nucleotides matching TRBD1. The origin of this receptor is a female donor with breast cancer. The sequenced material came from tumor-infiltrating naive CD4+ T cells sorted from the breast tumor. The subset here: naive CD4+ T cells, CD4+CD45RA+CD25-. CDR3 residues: CASSQGYRGRTYEQYF. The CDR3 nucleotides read TGTGCCAGCAGCCAAGGTTACAGGGGGCGAACCTACGAGCAGTACTTC.